These 15 T cell receptor beta chains were sequenced from one sample in a study of response to subunit inactivated influenza vaccine. TCRdb ran MiXCR on the RT-PCR reads and lists one entry per CDR3 protein. There are more than 700,000 distinct CDR3 sequences in the sample; approximately 22% occur only once, and 10% lies in the top ten. The sequencing here drew on PBMCs from blood, taken roughly 5 days after vaccination. The receptor source for this set is a man in his forties or fifties who received an inactivated influenza vaccine.

This clonotype has just a few counts. This chain connects TRBV12-3 or TRBV12-4 to TRBJ2-7; 9 nucleotides line up with TRBD2. The V gene end was trimmed by 2 bases and the J gene end by 7 bases; junction bases not matched to a gene: 6. The CDR3 has 14 amino acids. The CDR3 loop is CASSLLAGTKEQYF. The CDR3 DNA follows: TGTGCCAGCAGTTTACTAGCGGGGACGAAGGAGCAGTACTTC.

Turning to this clonotype: At one end the junction does not follow the germline gene, possibly because of a read error. This chain joins TRBV2 and TRBJ2-7; D possibly matches TRBD1 or TRBD2 (5 bases each). Germline V gene data show CDR1 as SNHLY and CDR2 as FYNNEI. CDR3 length equals 11 residues. The CDR3 coding sequence is TGTGCCAGCAGTCAAAGCTCCGGGACGAAGTTC. Amino acid sequence: CASSQSSGTKF.

The chain has TRBV7-8 and TRBJ2-1; the D gene is possibly TRBD2 (5 bases). V dropped 0 bases and J dropped 7 bases, with 10 bases sitting between them. Germline CDR1 is SGHVS and CDR2 is FQNEAQ. The CDR3 covers 14 residues. The CDR3 protein is CASSLARVSNEQFF. The CDR3 DNA sequence: TGTGCCAGCAGCTTAGCGCGGGTCAGTAATGAGCAGTTCTTC.

The genes are TRBV27 and TRBJ2-3; the match to TRBD1 covers 7 bases. The CDR3 has 15 amino acids. The V and J ends lost 8 bases and 2 bases, in that order; junction bases with no gene match: 10. Germline loops: CDR1 MNHEY, CDR2 SMNVEV (reference sequence). This CDR3 reads CASYPRQGFTDTQYF. Here the CDR3 DNA reads TGTGCCAGCTATCCTAGACAGGGCTTCACAGATACGCAGTATTTT.

V usage is TRBV7-2 and J usage is TRBJ2-7; a weak D match, TRBD1 (6 bases). CDR1 is SGHTA and CDR2 is FQGNSA in the germline V gene. CDR3 size: 17 residues. Between the trimmed V and J ends, which lost 2 bases and 1 base, there was a span of 18 bases. The chain's CDR3 is CASSLTTGWYESYEQYF. For the CDR3, the DNA is TGTGCCAGCAGCTTAACTACAGGGTGGTATGAGTCCTACGAGCAGTACTTC.

The rearrangement uses TRBV7-3 and TRBJ2-1; tentative D call: TRBD1 (5 bases). Trimming removed 5 bases from V and 9 bases from J, with 14 bases in between. CDR3 length equals 13 residues. Germline assignment: CDR1 SGHTA and CDR2 FQGTGA. In nucleotides, the CDR3 is TGTGCCAGCAGCCCCCAAGGGGCTTCTGAGCAGTTCTTC. Amino acids: CASSPQGASEQFF.

In its sample, this clonotype was seen a few times. In DNA form, the CDR3 reads TGTGCCAGCTCATCTTGGGACATCACGCGCTATGGCTACACCTTC. This codes for CASSSWDITRYGYTF. The chain carries TRBV18 and TRBJ1-2; D may be TRBD1 (6 bases). This CDR3 contains 15 residues. Germline V gene lookup returns CDR1 KGHSH and CDR2 LQKENI. Trimming took off 5 bases at V and 4 bases at J, with 17 bases between the two ends. Based on the CDR3 plus reference TRBV18 and TRBJ1-2, the full variable domain is NAGVMQNPRHLVRRRGQEARLRCSPMKGHSHVYWYRQLPEEGLKFMVYLQKENIIDESGMPKERFSAEFPKEGPSILRIQQVVRGDSAAYFCASSSWDITRYGYTFGSGTRLTVV.

The CDR3 spells CASSKQGGEETQYF. The CDR3 DNA reads TGTGCCAGCAGCAAACAGGGTGGGGAAGAGACCCAGTACTTC. J is TRBJ2-5 and V is TRBV7-3; TRBD1 might be the D (6 bases). Germline V CDR1 and CDR2: SGHTA, FQGTGA. Trimming shortened V by 5 bases and J by 3 bases, and 13 bases separated the two germline ends. The CDR3 consists of 14 residues.

The DNA of the CDR3 is TGTGCCACCAGTGACTCACTAGCGGCAGCCTACAATGAGCAGTTCTTC. It specifies CATSDSLAAAYNEQFF. The V and J genes are TRBV24-1 and TRBJ2-1; 8 bases are a match to TRBD2. V shed 4 bases and J 2 bases; nucleotides not matched to a gene: 6. From germline, CDR1 is KGHDR and CDR2 SFDVKD. This CDR3 comprises 16 residues.

The rearrangement joins TRBV14 to TRBJ2-7, with 8 bases matching TRBD1. The ends lost 3 bases at V and 4 bases at J; junction bases unmatched: 5. Germline V gives CDR1 SGHDN, CDR2 FVKESK. CDR3 length: 14 amino acids. The CDR3 spells CASSQLDREYEQYF. CDR3 bases: TGTGCCAGCAGCCAGTTGGACAGGGAATACGAGCAGTACTTC.

The rearrangement uses TRBV20-1 and TRBJ2-1; D is ambiguous. V was shortened by 4 bases and J by 0 bases, with 13 bases between the two germline ends. Germline values: CDR1 DFQATT, CDR2 SNEGSKA (reference sequence). The CDR3 has 15 amino acids. The CDR3: CSANPPTHSYNEQFF. In nucleotides, the CDR3 is TGCAGTGCTAACCCCCCCACCCACTCCTACAATGAGCAGTTCTTC.

This clonotype occurred many times. This sequence joins TRBV6-5 and TRBJ2-1, with D uncertain. V lost 0 bases and J lost 0, with 6 bases in between. The CDR3 is 15 residues long. The germline V gene encodes CDR1 MNHEY and CDR2 SVGAGI. CDR3 coding DNA: TGTGCCAGCAGTTACTCGGGCAGCTCCTACAATGAGCAGTTCTTC. Translation gives CASSYSGSSYNEQFF.

Only a few counts were recorded for this clonotype. This chain connects TRBV27 to TRBJ2-3; D may be TRBD1 (5 bases). Germline V gene data show CDR1 as MNHEY and CDR2 as SMNVEV (reference sequence). Deletions cut 3 bases from V and 4 bases from J, with 11 bases between. This CDR3 comprises 14 residues. CDR3 DNA sequence: TGTGCCAGCAGTTTTGCAGGGCGGTCAGATACGCAGTATTTT. Translated, it gives CASSFAGRSDTQYF.

This clonotype occurred a few times. The rearrangement joins TRBV6-2 or TRBV6-3 to TRBJ2-7; no clear D gene. V was cut by 7 bases and J by 2 bases, with 12 bases left in between. Germline V gene lookup returns CDR1 MNHEY and CDR2 SVGEGT. The CDR3 spans 13 residues. The CDR3 is CASTSTRTYEQYF. The CDR3 DNA is TGTGCCAGCACTTCAACAAGAACCTACGAGCAGTACTTC.

The table lists this clonotype with many counts. This CDR3 is CASSYSRLGEQYF. As DNA, the CDR3 is TGTGCCAGCAGTTACTCTCGGCTGGGCGAGCAGTACTTC. The genes are TRBV6-5 and TRBJ2-7, with D hard to call. Trimming removed 0 bases at V and 6 bases at J, with 9 bases between. CDR1 MNHEY and CDR2 SVGAGI come from the germline V gene. The CDR3 contains 13 residues.